A single sample is the source of the 26 T cell receptor beta chains below, sequenced in a study of OX40 agonist ivuxolimab in advanced cancers. This table comes from immunoSEQ multiplex PCR, and its TCRdb copy is limited to in-frame clones, with some not included. The sample comprises over 45,000 clones, approximately 84% of which are singletons, and more than 0.95% rests with the top ten. The material sequenced was CD4+ or CD8+ T cells sorted from blood, taken in a trial of the OX40 agonist ivuxolimab. The source is an adult with an advanced solid tumor such as melanoma, head and neck, liver or kidney cancer.

This clone was observed a single time. The sample contains more than one DNA sequence encoding this CDR3. The chain couples TRBV9 to TRBJ2-5, with D tentatively TRBD2 (6 bases). The CDR3 has 14 residues. V gave up 0 bases and J gave up 1 base, with 7 bases separating them. Per the germline V gene, CDR1 is SGDLS and CDR2 is YYNGEE. CDR3 amino acids: CASSVAGAQETQYF. CDR3 nucleotide sequence: TGTGCCAGCAGCGTAGCGGGAGCCCAAGAGACCCAGTACTTC.

V and J are TRBV6-6 and TRBJ2-5, with D possibly matching TRBD1 (6 bases). The closer fit of TRBJ2-7 to the DNA end suggests the J call may be wrong. CDR3 size: 13 residues. Germline CDR1 MNHNY, CDR2 SVGAGI (reference sequence). In nucleotides, the CDR3 is TGTGCCAGCAGTACCAGACAGGCCTACGAGCAGTACTTC. Protein product: CASSTRQAYEQYF.

This clone occurred once. The gene calls are TRBV7-8 and TRBJ1-5; TRBD1 matches at 10 bases. V lost 5 bases, J lost 4 bases, and 5 bases stayed unmatched. This CDR3 region has 15 residues. Germline V gene sequence: CDR1 SGHVS, CDR2 FQNEAQ. DNA for the CDR3: TGTGCCAGCAGCGCCGGGACAGGGGTGAATCAGCCCCAGCATTTT. Protein: CASSAGTGVNQPQHF.

The chain carries TRBV2 and TRBJ1-6, with 7 bases aligning to TRBD1. The germline V gene encodes CDR1 SNHLY and CDR2 FYNNEI. The CDR3 covers 22 residues. With V trimmed by 6 bases and J by 8 bases, 31 bases remained unmatched. This CDR3 is CASSRTGLEGFFGGSGYSPLHF. The CDR3, as DNA: TGTGCCAGCAGCCGGACAGGTTTAGAAGGGTTCTTCGGGGGGTCTGGGTATTCACCCCTCCACTTT.

Sample share makes this clone medium-sized. The J gene is TRBJ1-1, the V gene TRBV10-3; no reliable D call. Looked up from germline, CDR1 is ENHRY and CDR2 is SYGVKD. V lost 5 bases, J lost 5 bases, and 12 bases lay in between. This CDR3 region has 13 residues. The CDR3 sequence is CAISSTLKTEAFF. The CDR3 DNA follows: TGTGCCATCAGTAGCACGTTAAAGACTGAAGCTTTCTTT.

This clone was detected only once. The chain carries TRBV5-8 and TRBJ2-3, with 10 bases matching TRBD2. The trim removed 4 bases at V and 5 bases at J, leaving 7 bases unmatched. The germline gives CDR1 SGHTS, CDR2 YDEGEE. The CDR3 length is 15 residues. The CDR3 DNA reads as TGTGCCAGCAGCACCGAGCGGGGGGGACGAGATACGCAGTATTTT. It is translated as CASSTERGGRDTQYF.

Only a few counts were recorded for this clone. This chain links TRBV18 with TRBJ2-1; possibly TRBD1 for D (6 bases). This CDR3 comprises 13 residues. Germline V lookup: CDR1 KGHSH, CDR2 LQKENI. V dropped 6 bases and J dropped 5 bases, with 11 bases sitting between them. This CDR3 reads CASSLDRHNEQFF. DNA of the CDR3: TGTGCCAGCTCCCTGGACAGACACAATGAGCAGTTCTTC.

The chain recombines TRBV7-8 with TRBJ1-5; D is perhaps TRBD1 (5 bases). Germline loops: CDR1 SGHVS, CDR2 FQNEAQ. The V and J ends lost 5 bases and 3 bases respectively, with 17 bases between them. The CDR3 runs 16 residues. This CDR3 is CASSPGTGRVNQPQHF. CDR3 nucleotides: TGTGCCAGCAGCCCAGGGACGGGCAGGGTCAATCAGCCCCAGCATTTT.

The CDR3 nucleotides are TGTGCCAGCCATAGGGACCTTGGGGCCAACGTCCTGACTTTC. Translating gives CASHRDLGANVLTF. The chain employs TRBV2 and TRBJ2-6, with D possibly being TRBD1 or TRBD2 (5 bases each). Trimming shortened V by 8 bases and J by 3 bases, and 11 bases separated the two germline ends. CDR1 and CDR2 from the germline V gene are SNHLY and FYNNEI. CDR3 length equals 14 residues.

This clone was seen a few times. V usage is TRBV7-2 and J usage is TRBJ2-7; TRBD2 matches at 7 bases. In germline, CDR1 is SGHTA, CDR2 FQGNSA. J lost 6 bases, V lost 2 bases, and 4 bases had no gene match. The CDR3 spans 13 residues. The CDR3 sequence is CASSLSASGEQYF. As DNA, the CDR3 is TGTGCCAGCAGCTTATCGGCTAGCGGCGAGCAGTACTTC.

The chain couples TRBV11-3 to TRBJ1-1; D might be TRBD1 (5 bases). This CDR3 contains 15 residues. Germline V gives CDR1 SGHNT, CDR2 YENEEA. V dropped 5 bases and J dropped 4 bases, with 17 bases sitting between them. CDR3 coding DNA: TGTGCCAGCAGCCCACCGGGACGGTTAACCACTGAAGCTTTCTTT. Translated, it gives CASSPPGRLTTEAFF.

This chain uses TRBV15 with TRBJ2-5; D may match TRBD1 or TRBD2 (5 bases each). The germline CDR1 and CDR2 sequences are LNHNV and YYDKDF (reference sequence). The V and J ends lost 1 base and 1 base respectively, with 10 bases between them. The CDR3 length is 15 residues. The CDR3 DNA is TGTGCCACCAGCAGAGGGGGTGGGGGCCAAGAGACCCAGTACTTC. Translating it yields CATSRGGGGQETQYF.

The chain recombines TRBV15 with TRBJ2-1; D is unresolved. CDR1 and CDR2 from the germline V gene are LNHNV and YYDKDF (reference sequence). The CDR3 is made up of 17 amino acids. Trimming left V 4 bases short and J 0 bases short, with 16 bases between. CDR3 nucleotide sequence: TGTGCCACCAGCATTCTTGAAAAGGATATCTCCTACAATGAGCAGTTCTTC. Its translation is CATSILEKDISYNEQFF.

V gene TRBV11-2 combines with J gene TRBJ1-3; D is undetermined. V gave up 2 bases and J gave up 2 bases, with 13 bases separating them. This CDR3 has 16 residues. The germline gives CDR1 SGHAT, CDR2 FQNNGV. Here the CDR3 DNA reads TGTGCCAGCAGCTTACTTGGCGGTTCTGCTGGAAACACCATATATTTT. Translated, it gives CASSLLGGSAGNTIYF.

This clone has a handful of counts. The chain couples TRBV7-9 to TRBJ2-5, with 9 bases matching TRBD1. This CDR3 is built from 15 residues. Germline CDR1 reads SEHNR; CDR2 reads FQNEAQ (reference sequence). V trimming: 1 base; J trimming: 5 bases; junction bases outside the gene matches: 5. The CDR3 reads CASSLVWDRDETQYF. As DNA, the CDR3 is TGTGCCAGCAGCTTAGTGTGGGACAGGGACGAGACCCAGTACTTC.

The chain carries TRBV14 and TRBJ1-1, with D perhaps TRBD1 (6 bases). The CDR3 sequence is 13 residues long. Germline values: CDR1 SGHDN, CDR2 FVKESK. Deletions cut 0 bases from V and 10 bases from J, with 12 bases between. CDR3 coding DNA: TGTGCCAGCAGCCAAGAACCCGGGGGGCGAGCTTTCTTT. This encodes CASSQEPGGRAFF.

The chain employs TRBV15 and TRBJ1-5, with TRBD1 matching over 7 bases. Germline assignment: CDR1 LNHNV and CDR2 YYDKDF (reference sequence). The CDR3 runs to 15 residues. V was clipped by 0 bases and J by 4 bases; unmatched bases: 3. CDR3 protein: CATSREGQLNQPQHF. For the CDR3, the DNA is TGTGCCACCAGCAGAGAGGGACAGTTGAATCAGCCCCAGCATTTT.

The rearrangement links TRBV27 to TRBJ2-3; 8 bases match TRBD1. Germline V CDR1 and CDR2: MNHEY, SMNVEV (reference sequence). This CDR3 spans 15 amino acids. Trimming took 6 bases from V and 6 from J; bases not matched to a gene: 11. CDR3 loop: CASRIGTGLIDTQYF. In DNA, the CDR3 is TGTGCCAGCAGAATCGGGACAGGCCTAATTGATACGCAGTATTTT.

The chain combines TRBV6-6 with TRBJ2-5; D is uncertain. The CDR3 loop spans 13 amino acids. V dropped 6 bases and J dropped 5 bases, with 13 bases sitting between them. Looked up from germline, CDR1 is MNHNY and CDR2 is SVGAGI (reference sequence). The CDR3 region has the DNA TGTGCCAGCAGCCCGCCTTTCCGGGAGACCCAGTACTTC. It yields the protein CASSPPFRETQYF.

V and J are TRBV30 and TRBJ2-7; the D gene is possibly TRBD2 (5 bases). There are 12 residues in the CDR3. The germline gives CDR1 GTSNPN, CDR2 SVGIG (reference sequence). V was pared by 3 bases and J by 4 bases, with 10 bases between. CDR3: CAWSHSEYEQYF. Written as DNA, the CDR3 is TGTGCCTGGAGCCATAGCGAGTACGAGCAGTACTTC.

The chain has TRBV4-3 and TRBJ1-2; TRBD1 agrees at 9 bases. J lost 4 bases, V lost 4 bases, and 4 bases had no gene match. CDR3 length: 14 residues. Germline CDR1 reads LGHNA; CDR2 reads YSLEER. The CDR3 loop reads CASSPGQGSYGYTF. The CDR3 coding sequence is TGCGCCAGCAGCCCGGGACAGGGAAGCTATGGCTACACCTTC.

Only one count was recorded for this clone. This chain joins TRBV30 and TRBJ2-1; 11 nucleotides line up with TRBD1. This CDR3 has 15 residues. Losses at the gene ends were 4 bases for V and 6 bases for J; bases not matched to a gene: 8. Germline CDR1 reads GTSNPN; CDR2 reads SVGIG (reference sequence). This CDR3 is CAWTGGGTGGNEQFF. CDR3 nucleotides: TGTGCCTGGACAGGTGGGGGGACAGGGGGCAATGAGCAGTTCTTC. The full variable domain, its missing parts supplied by reference TRBV30 and TRBJ2-1, is SQTIHQWPATLVQPVGSPLSLECTVEGTSNPNLYWYRQAAGRGLQLLFYSVGIGQISSEVPQNLSASRPQDRQFILSSKKLLLSDSGFYLCAWTGGGTGGNEQFFGPGTRLTVL.

This clone has a single count. This chain joins TRBV19 and TRBJ2-1; 8 nucleotides align to TRBD1. This CDR3 comprises 15 residues. Per the germline V gene, CDR1 is LNHDA and CDR2 is SQIVND (reference sequence). V lost 6 bases and J lost 1; bases outside the gene matches: 5. This CDR3 is CASSPDRGSYNEQFF. The CDR3 DNA is TGTGCCAGTAGCCCTGACAGGGGTTCCTACAATGAGCAGTTCTTC.

This clone was counted between two and nine times. The CDR3 protein is CASSTGTSSTDTQYF. The CDR3 bases are TGTGCCAGCAGCACAGGGACCTCTAGCACAGATACGCAGTATTTT. This chain connects TRBV9 to TRBJ2-3, with D possibly matching TRBD1 (6 bases). There are 15 residues in the CDR3. Trimming pared 4 bases from V and 0 bases from J, leaving 12 bases between. Germline-derived CDR1 and CDR2 are SGDLS and YYNGEE.

The rearrangement joins TRBV5-6 to TRBJ2-7, with D perhaps TRBD1 (6 bases). This CDR3 comprises 15 residues. The germline V and J ends were trimmed by 7 bases and 1 base, with 18 bases remaining between them. Germline loops: CDR1 SGHDT, CDR2 YYEEEE. CDR3 DNA sequence: TGTGCCAGCGGATTTCCTCGGGACACTTCCTACGAGCAGTACTTC. Translated, it gives CASGFPRDTSYEQYF.

This clone qualifies as medium-sized. The rearrangement joins TRBV25-1 to TRBJ2-7, with 7 bases that match TRBD1. CDR1 is MGHDK, CDR2 SYGVNS, per germline. The CDR3 has 12 amino acids. J was trimmed by 9 bases and V by 4 bases; bases with no gene match: 6. The CDR3 here is CASSGTGDPQYF. The CDR3 bases are TGTGCCAGCAGTGGAACAGGGGACCCGCAGTACTTC.